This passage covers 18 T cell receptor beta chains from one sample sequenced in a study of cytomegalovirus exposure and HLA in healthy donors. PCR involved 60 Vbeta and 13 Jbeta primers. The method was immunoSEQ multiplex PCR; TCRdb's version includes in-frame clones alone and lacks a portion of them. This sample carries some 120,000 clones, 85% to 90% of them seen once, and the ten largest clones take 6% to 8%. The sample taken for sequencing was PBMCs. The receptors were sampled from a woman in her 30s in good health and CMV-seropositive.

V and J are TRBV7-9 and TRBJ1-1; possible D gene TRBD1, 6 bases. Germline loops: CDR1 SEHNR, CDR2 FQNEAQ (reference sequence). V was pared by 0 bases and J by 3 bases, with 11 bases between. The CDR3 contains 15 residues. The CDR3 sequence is CASSLAPQGYTEAFF. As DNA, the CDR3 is TGTGCCAGCAGCTTAGCGCCGCAGGGGTACACTGAAGCTTTCTTT.

CDR3 residues: CASSFLGIGITDTQYF. The CDR3 DNA sequence: TGCGCCAGCAGCTTTCTAGGGATCGGGATCACAGATACGCAGTATTTT. The chain uses TRBV5-1 and TRBJ2-3; a weak D match, TRBD2 (5 bases). This CDR3 contains 16 residues. CDR1 and CDR2 (germline): SGHRS, YFSETQ. Trimming took 2 bases from V and 2 from J, leaving 15 bases between them.

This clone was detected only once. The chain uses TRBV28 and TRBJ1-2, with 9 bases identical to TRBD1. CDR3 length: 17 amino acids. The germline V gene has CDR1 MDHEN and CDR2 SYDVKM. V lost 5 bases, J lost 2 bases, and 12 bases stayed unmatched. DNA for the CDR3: TGTGCCAGCAGTCCTCTTACCCGGGACAGGGTGAACTATGGCTACACCTTC. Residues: CASSPLTRDRVNYGYTF.

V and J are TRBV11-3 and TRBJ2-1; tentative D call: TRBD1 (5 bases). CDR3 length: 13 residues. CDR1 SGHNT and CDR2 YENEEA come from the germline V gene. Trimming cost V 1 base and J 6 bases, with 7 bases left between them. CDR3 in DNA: TGTGCCAGCAGCTTAGGAACAGGCAATGAGCAGTTCTTC. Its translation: CASSLGTGNEQFF.

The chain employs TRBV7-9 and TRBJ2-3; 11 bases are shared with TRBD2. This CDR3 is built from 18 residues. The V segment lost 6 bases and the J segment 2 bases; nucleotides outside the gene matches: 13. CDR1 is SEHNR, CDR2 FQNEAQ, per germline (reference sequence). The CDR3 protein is CASRERWGTSGTTDTQYF. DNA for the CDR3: TGTGCCAGCAGGGAGAGGTGGGGGACTAGCGGAACCACAGATACGCAGTATTTT.

The CDR3 region is CASSPQTGTNTEAFF. The DNA for the CDR3 is TGTGCCAGCTCACCCCAGACAGGGACGAACACTGAAGCTTTCTTT. The chain carries TRBV18 and TRBJ1-1, with 7 bases fitting TRBD1. CDR3 length: 15 residues. V gave up 3 bases and J gave up 1 base; unmatched junction bases: 5. Germline assignment: CDR1 KGHSH and CDR2 LQKENI.

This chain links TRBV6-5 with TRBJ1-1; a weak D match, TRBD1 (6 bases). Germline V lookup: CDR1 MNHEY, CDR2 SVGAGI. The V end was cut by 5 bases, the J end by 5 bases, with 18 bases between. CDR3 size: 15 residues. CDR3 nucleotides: TGTGCCAGCAGTACCTACCTTTGGGGGCAGACTGAAGCTTTCTTT. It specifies CASSTYLWGQTEAFF.

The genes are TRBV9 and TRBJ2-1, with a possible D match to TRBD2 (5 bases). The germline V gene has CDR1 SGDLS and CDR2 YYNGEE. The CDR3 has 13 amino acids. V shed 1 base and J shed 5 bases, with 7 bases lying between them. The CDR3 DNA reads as TGTGCCAGCAGCGTAAGGACTGACAATGAGCAGTTCTTC. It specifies CASSVRTDNEQFF.

The CDR3 loop reads CAWSDQGYGYTF. CDR3 in DNA: TGTGCCTGGAGTGACCAGGGCTATGGCTACACCTTC. The chain joins TRBV30 to TRBJ1-2; tentative D call: TRBD1 (5 bases). In germline, CDR1 is GTSNPN, CDR2 SVGIG (reference sequence). This CDR3 comprises 12 residues. V dropped 1 base and J dropped 4 bases, with 7 bases sitting between them.

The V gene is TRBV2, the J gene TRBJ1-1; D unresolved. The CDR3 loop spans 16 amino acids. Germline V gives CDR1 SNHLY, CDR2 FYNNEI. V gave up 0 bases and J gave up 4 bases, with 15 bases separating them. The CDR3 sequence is CASSEALGGLGTEAFF. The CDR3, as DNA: TGTGCCAGCAGTGAAGCGCTTGGCGGGTTAGGCACTGAAGCTTTCTTT.

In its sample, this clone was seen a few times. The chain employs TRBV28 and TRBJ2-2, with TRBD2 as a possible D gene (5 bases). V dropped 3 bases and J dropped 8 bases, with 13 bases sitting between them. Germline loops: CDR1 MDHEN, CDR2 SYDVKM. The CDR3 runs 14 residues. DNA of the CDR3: TGTGCCAGCAGTTTGATGGGCCGAGGGGGGGAGCTGTTTTTT. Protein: CASSLMGRGGELFF.

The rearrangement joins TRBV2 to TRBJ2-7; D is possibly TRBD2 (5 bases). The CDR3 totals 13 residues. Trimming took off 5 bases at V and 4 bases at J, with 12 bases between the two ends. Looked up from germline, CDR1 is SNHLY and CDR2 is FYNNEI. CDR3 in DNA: TGTGCCAGCAGTTCGGGATCGGGGTACGAGCAGTACTTC. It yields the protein CASSSGSGYEQYF.

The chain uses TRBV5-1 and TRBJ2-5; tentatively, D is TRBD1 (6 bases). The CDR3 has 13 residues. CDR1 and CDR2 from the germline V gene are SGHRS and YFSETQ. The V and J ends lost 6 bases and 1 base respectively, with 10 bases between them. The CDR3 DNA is TGCGCCAGCACCCAGGGGAGCCAAGAGACCCAGTACTTC. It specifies CASTQGSQETQYF. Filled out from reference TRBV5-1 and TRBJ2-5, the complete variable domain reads KAGVTQTPRYLIKTRGQQVTLSCSPISGHRSVSWYQQTPGQGLQFLFEYFSETQRNKGNFPGRFSGRQFSNSRSEMNVSTLELGDSALYLCASTQGSQETQYFGPGTRLLVL.

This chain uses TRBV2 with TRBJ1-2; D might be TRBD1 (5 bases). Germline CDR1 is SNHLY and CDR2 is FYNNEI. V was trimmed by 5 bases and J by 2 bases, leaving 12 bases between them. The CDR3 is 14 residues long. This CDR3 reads CASSHPQGNYGYTF. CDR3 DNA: TGTGCCAGCAGTCACCCTCAGGGAAACTATGGCTACACCTTC.

CDR3: CASSLVDRGPTNYGYTF. CDR3 sequence (DNA): TGTGCCAGCAGCTTGGTGGACAGGGGCCCCACTAACTATGGCTACACCTTC. The J gene is TRBJ1-2, the V gene TRBV5-4; 9 bases line up with TRBD1. The trim removed 0 bases at V and 0 bases at J, leaving 6 bases unmatched. This CDR3 has 17 residues. Germline lookup yields CDR1 SGHNT and CDR2 YYREEE (reference sequence).

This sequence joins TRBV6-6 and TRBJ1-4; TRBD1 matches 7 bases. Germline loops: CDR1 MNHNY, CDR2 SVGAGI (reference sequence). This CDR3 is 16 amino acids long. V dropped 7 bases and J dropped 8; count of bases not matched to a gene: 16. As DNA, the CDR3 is TGTGCCAGCAACAAGCAGGGGGGCTCCGTAGGGGAAAAACTGTTTTTT. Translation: CASNKQGGSVGEKLFF.

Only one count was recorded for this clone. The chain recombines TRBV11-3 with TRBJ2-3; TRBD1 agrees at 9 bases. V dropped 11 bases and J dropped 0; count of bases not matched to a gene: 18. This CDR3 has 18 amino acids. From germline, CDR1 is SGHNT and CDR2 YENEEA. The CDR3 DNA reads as TGTGCCTACTCACGAGGACAGGGGAAGGATTGTAGCACAGATACGCAGTATTTT. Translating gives CAYSRGQGKDCSTDTQYF.

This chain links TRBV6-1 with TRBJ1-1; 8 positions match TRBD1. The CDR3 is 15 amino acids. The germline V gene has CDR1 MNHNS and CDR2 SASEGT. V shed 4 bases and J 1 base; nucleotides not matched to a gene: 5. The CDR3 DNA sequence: TGTGCCAGCAGTGCCGGACAGGGACGGAACACTGAAGCTTTCTTT. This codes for CASSAGQGRNTEAFF.